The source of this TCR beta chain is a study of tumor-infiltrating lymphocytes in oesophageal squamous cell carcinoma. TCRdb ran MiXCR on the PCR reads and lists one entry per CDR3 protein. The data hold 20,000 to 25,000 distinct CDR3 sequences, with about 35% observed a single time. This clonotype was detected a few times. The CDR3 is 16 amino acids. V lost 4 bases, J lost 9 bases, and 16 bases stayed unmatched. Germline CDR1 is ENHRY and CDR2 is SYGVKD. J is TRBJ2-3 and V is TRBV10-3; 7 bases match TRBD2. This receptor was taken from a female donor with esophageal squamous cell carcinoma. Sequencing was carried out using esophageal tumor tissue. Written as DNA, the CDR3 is TGTGCCATCAGTGGAAGTGGCGGGAGACCCCAACAAACGCAGTATTTT. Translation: CAISGSGGRPQQTQYF.